The present T cell receptor beta chain was sequenced within a study of blood T cells in healthy people across ages. Study-level points and caveats: Observed TCR beta diversity showed a strong correlation with the percentage of naive T cells as measured by flow cytometry. Fewer expanded clones and more diversity marked long-lived versus aged donors.

Every donor gave approximately 10 milliliters of peripheral blood. The CDR3 covers 12 residues. V lost 1 base to trimming and J lost 9 bases, with 13 bases between them. The germline V gene encodes CDR1 DFQATT and CDR2 SNEGSKA (reference sequence). This clonotype was seen at least ten times. Its specificity is unknown. Alongside a J-beta primer mix, a sample-barcoded 5' primer served in a second PCR lasting 7 to 11 cycles. Individual samples furnished no less than 3 million CDR3-containing paired-end reads apiece. TCRdb re-analysed the 5' RACE reads in MiXCR, keeping a single row per CDR3 protein. The sample records around 320,000 distinct CDR3 sequences, 25% to 30% being singletons.

The sample comprised blood. The sequence derives from a woman aged 70 to 79 in good health. The chain combines TRBV20-1 with TRBJ2-7; D is perhaps TRBD2 (6 bases). The CDR3 nucleotides read TGCAGTGCTAGAGTGGGTGGGGGAGGGCAGTACTTC. Its protein product is CSARVGGGGQYF.